This TCR delta chain was identified during a study of gammadelta T cells in human blood. This clone is termed large. Its antigen remains unidentified. TCRdb called clones from the RT-PCR reads again using CATT. The sample contains 620 or so delta-chain clones, roughly a tenth of which appear only once. Study observations and caveats: Polyclonal expansion of innate γδ T cells after birth appeared microbially driven.

The junction had 17 bases not matched to a gene; V was cut back by 3 bases and J by 0 bases. The germline CDR1 and CDR2 sequences are GEAIGNYY and EKD. The CDR3 consists of 19 residues. What was sequenced was Vgamma9Vdelta2 gamma-delta T cells from adult blood. This TCR was recovered from a human donor. The chain uses TRDV2 and TRDJ1; 8 positions agree with TRDD3. CDR3 region: CACDPIVGDSSHYTDKLIF. CDR3 DNA sequence: TGTGCCTGTGACCCGATCGTGGGGGATTCCTCCCACTACACCGATAAACTCATCTTT.